These T cell receptor beta chains were read from a single sample in a study of CD8+ T cells in alopecia areata. Profiling relied on immunoSEQ multiplex PCR, and the TCRdb table lists in-frame clones only, not all of them. Of 110,000 or so clones in the sample, 56% were seen once. The sequencing here drew on CD4+ T cells sorted from blood, taken at week 24, from a patient treated with tofacitinib. Source of these receptors: a human donor with alopecia areata. The CDR3 runs from the conserved cysteine through the conserved F or W. D genes are given only for firm matches. Clone size is stated in some rows and not others, as once, few, many or a class when expanded.

cdr3_length d_call j_call v_call clone_size cdr3_aa cdr3_nt
13 - TRBJ1-6 TRBV6-5 - CASSTIGDSPLHF TGTGCCAGCAGTACGATCGGGGATTCACCCCTCCACTTT
12 TRBD2 TRBJ2-2 TRBV29-1 - CSAGLAGGELFF TGCAGCGCGGGACTAGCTGGCGGGGAGCTGTTTTTT
14 TRBD2 TRBJ2-5 TRBV6-5 - CASRLAGGRETQYF TGTGCCAGCAGATTAGCGGGGGGGCGAGAGACCCAGTACTTC
11 - TRBJ1-6 TRBV25-1 few CASSEFGGLHF TGTGCCAGCAGTGAATTCGGGGGCCTCCACTTT
18 - TRBJ2-4 TRBV4-1 - CASSQDLAGTVGPSLQYF TGCGCCAGCAGCCAAGATTTGGCGGGGACAGTCGGCCCTAGCCTTCAGTACTTC
16 TRBD2 TRBJ2-5 TRBV29-1 - CSVEVVSSGWQETQYF TGCAGCGTTGAAGTGGTGTCTAGCGGCTGGCAAGAGACCCAGTACTTC
15 - TRBJ2-3 TRBV29-1 few CSVAKSSRTTDTQYF TGCAGCGTAGCAAAGAGCAGTAGAACCACAGATACGCAGTATTTT
13 - TRBJ2-7 TRBV2 few CASSFGQPYEQYF TGTGCCAGCAGTTTCGGACAGCCCTACGAGCAGTACTTC
13 TRBD1 TRBJ2-5 TRBV29-1 - CSVARGRMETQYF TGCAGCGTTGCCAGGGGGCGCATGGAGACCCAGTACTTC
16 - TRBJ2-4 TRBV7-9 few CASSSMAGPKLNIQYF TGTGCCAGCAGCTCCATGGCAGGACCTAAACTAAACATTCAGTACTTC
15 - TRBJ2-4 TRBV19 - CASSPAGTAKNIQYF TGTGCCAGTAGTCCGGCCGGGACAGCCAAAAACATTCAGTACTTC
14 - TRBJ2-3 TRBV10-3 - CAIMAGGPNYTQYF TGTGCCATCATGGCCGGGGGCCCCAACTATACGCAGTATTTT
14 - TRBJ2-3 TRBV4-3 - CASSPGGAGDTQYF TGCGCCAGCAGCCCTGGGGGGGCGGGGGATACGCAGTATTTT
15 - TRBJ2-6 TRBV11-2 - CASSQWGSGANVLTF TGTGCCAGCAGCCAGTGGGGTAGTGGGGCCAACGTCCTGACTTTC
14 - TRBJ2-7 TRBV10-3 few CAISEKGLAYEQYF TGTGCCATCAGTGAAAAGGGTCTGGCCTACGAGCAGTACTTC
15 - TRBJ1-5 TRBV6-1 - CASRRPFDSNQPQHF TGTGCCAGCAGGAGACCCTTCGATAGCAATCAGCCCCAGCATTTT
13 - TRBJ1-4 TRBV30 few CAWSRSGVGKLFF TGTGCCTGGAGTAGGTCAGGTGTTGGAAAACTGTTTTTT
14 TRBD2 TRBJ2-5 TRBV10-3 few CAIKGPSGGETQYF TGTGCCATCAAAGGGCCTAGCGGGGGAGAGACCCAGTACTTC
11 - TRBJ2-5 TRBV20-1 few CSARGVGTQYF TGCAGTGCCAGAGGAGTAGGGACCCAGTACTTC
14 TRBD1 TRBJ2-7 TRBV29-1 - CSVEIRDRVYEQYF TGCAGCGTTGAAATCCGGGACAGAGTCTACGAGCAGTACTTC
15 - TRBJ2-1 TRBV7-2 - CASSLAASGWDEQFF TGTGCCAGCAGCTTAGCGGCGAGCGGGTGGGATGAGCAGTTCTTC
16 - TRBJ2-1 TRBV15 - CATSRDRGSADNEQFF TGTGCCACCAGCAGGGATCGGGGTAGCGCGGACAATGAGCAGTTCTTC
15 TRBD1 TRBJ1-2 TRBV14 - CASSQAYRGRGGYTF TGTGCCAGCAGCCAAGCATACAGGGGGCGTGGAGGCTACACCTTC
14 - TRBJ1-6 TRBV19 - CASKQGSYNSPLHF TGTGCCAGTAAACAAGGCTCCTATAATTCACCCCTCCACTTT
14 - TRBJ1-1 TRBV9 few CASSVSTGISEAFF TGTGCCAGCAGCGTATCCACAGGGATATCTGAAGCTTTCTTT
13 - TRBJ1-4 TRBV7-2 few CASSLGSGEKLFF TGTGCCAGCAGCTTAGGTAGTGGCGAAAAACTGTTTTTT
12 - TRBJ1-2 TRBV23-1 - CAQAVGDYGYTF TGCGCCCAAGCGGTTGGGGACTATGGCTACACCTTC
16 TRBD2 TRBJ2-5 TRBV10-3 - CAISESASGDGETQYF TGTGCCATCAGTGAGTCGGCTAGCGGGGACGGGGAGACCCAGTACTTC
13 - TRBJ2-2 TRBV7-2 - CASSSRLDGELFF TGTGCCAGCAGCTCCAGACTTGACGGGGAGCTGTTTTTT
16 TRBD2 TRBJ2-3 TRBV5-1 - CASSGGSGGAADTQYF TGCGCCAGCAGCGGAGGTAGCGGGGGGGCGGCAGATACGCAGTATTTT
16 - TRBJ2-2 TRBV27 - CASSLLDPTNTGELFF TGTGCCAGCAGTTTGCTGGATCCAACCAACACCGGGGAGCTGTTTTTT
13 - TRBJ2-1 TRBV5-6 - CASSLSGYNEQFF TGTGCCAGCAGCTTGTCAGGGTACAATGAGCAGTTCTTC
15 TRBD1 TRBJ2-7 TRBV29-1 - CSVRDRGKSSYEQYF TGCAGCGTTCGAGACAGGGGCAAGAGCTCCTACGAGCAGTACTTC
15 TRBD2 TRBJ2-1 TRBV25-1 - CASSVLGGAYNEQFF TGTGCCAGCAGTGTACTGGGAGGGGCCTACAATGAGCAGTTCTTC
14 TRBD1 TRBJ2-1 TRBV7-9 - CALGPGQVNNEQFF TGTGCCCTGGGGCCGGGACAGGTTAACAATGAGCAGTTCTTC
13 - TRBJ2-5 TRBV27 once CATQDPRGETQYF TGTGCCACCCAGGACCCAAGAGGAGAGACCCAGTACTTC
15 TRBD2 TRBJ2-7 TRBV7-3 few CASSLSSGGRYEQYF TGTGCCAGCAGCTTAAGTAGCGGGGGGCGCTACGAGCAGTACTTC
13 - TRBJ1-2 TRBV7-2 few CASSPAAVYGYTF TGTGCCAGCAGCCCAGCGGCAGTTTATGGCTACACCTTC
13 TRBD1 TRBJ1-2 TRBV10-3 - CASSGGDLSGYTF TGTGCCAGCTCAGGGGGAGACCTCTCTGGCTACACCTTC
13 - TRBJ1-1 TRBV6-6 - CASTSELFTEAFF TGTGCCAGCACCTCTGAGTTGTTTACTGAAGCTTTCTTT
17 TRBD1 TRBJ2-3 TRBV27 - CASSPVPGQASTDTQYF TGTGCCAGCAGTCCGGTTCCGGGACAGGCGAGCACAGATACGCAGTATTTT
15 - TRBJ2-7 TRBV6-5 - CASSYGPGATYEQYF TGTGCCAGCAGTTACGGGCCAGGCGCGACCTACGAGCAGTACTTC
14 TRBD1 TRBJ2-5 TRBV30 - CAWSRGQAEETQYF TGTGCCTGGAGTAGGGGGCAGGCCGAAGAGACCCAGTACTTC
12 TRBD2 TRBJ2-2 TRBV29-1 few CSVSPGGGELFF TGCAGCGTTTCTCCGGGGGGCGGGGAGCTGTTTTTT